Sequencing of this T cell receptor beta chain was carried out in a study of blood T cell repertoires in COVID-19. Germline V gene sequence: CDR1 KGHSY, CDR2 FQNENV. The length of the CDR3 is 13 residues. The ends were cut back, 5 bases at V and 2 bases at J, with 9 bases in the middle. As handled by the study authors: Amplification with reference gene primers provided the estimates of nucleated cell counts. Clones were read by immunoSEQ multiplex PCR, and TCRdb kept only the in-frame ones, dropping some. V and J calls plus clone size are reproduced from that table; the DNA served to infer D and trimming. The table lists over 65,000 clones, 80% to 90% of them singletons.

The sequence was collected from a human donor in a cohort sampled during active COVID-19. The genes are TRBV16 and TRBJ1-2; no clear D gene. The specimen sequenced was peripheral blood. DNA for the CDR3: TGTGCCAGCAGCTTCGGACTGAACTATGGCTACACCTTC. Translation: CASSFGLNYGYTF.